This TCR beta chain was found in a study of cytomegalovirus exposure and HLA in healthy donors. About the study: Some 91 million unique TCRs from HLA-typed donors were held in an early release of data.

This clone was seen more than once but under ten times. PCR used 60 Vbeta primers and 13 Jbeta primers. The assay was immunoSEQ multiplex PCR, and TCRdb's table has in-frame clones only and misses some. The sample has some 93,000 clones; around 10% are singletons. The CDR3 length is 17 residues. CDR1 is MNHNS, CDR2 SASEGT, per germline. This clonotype was sampled from a man between 50 and 59 years old in good health and CMV-seropositive. This sequence joins TRBV6-1 and TRBJ2-5; TRBD1 agrees at 10 bases. The DNA end is more similar to TRBJ2-7, so the J call may be wrong. The specimen sequenced was PBMCs. The CDR3: CASSDRSRTGGSYEQYF. DNA for the CDR3: TGTGCCAGCAGTGACCGCTCTAGGACAGGGGGCTCCTACGAGCAGTACTTC.